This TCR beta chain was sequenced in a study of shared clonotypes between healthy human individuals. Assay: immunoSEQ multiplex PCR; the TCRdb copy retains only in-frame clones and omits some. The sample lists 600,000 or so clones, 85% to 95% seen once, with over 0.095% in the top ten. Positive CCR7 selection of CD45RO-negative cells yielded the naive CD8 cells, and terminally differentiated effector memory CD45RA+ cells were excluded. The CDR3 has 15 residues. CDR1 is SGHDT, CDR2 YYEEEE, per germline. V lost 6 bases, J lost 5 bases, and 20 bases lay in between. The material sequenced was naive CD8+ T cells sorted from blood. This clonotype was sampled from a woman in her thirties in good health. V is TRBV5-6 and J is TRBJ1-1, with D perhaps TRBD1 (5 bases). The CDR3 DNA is TGTGCCAGCACCGATGAGACAGTGAGGGAGACTGAAGCTTTCTTT. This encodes CASTDETVRETEAFF. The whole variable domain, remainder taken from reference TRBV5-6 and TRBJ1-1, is DAGVTQSPTHLIKTRGQQVTLRCSPKSGHDTVSWYQQALGQGPQFIFQYYEEEERQRGNFPDRFSGHQFPNYSSELNVNALLLGDSALYLCASTDETVRETEAFFGQGTRLTVV.